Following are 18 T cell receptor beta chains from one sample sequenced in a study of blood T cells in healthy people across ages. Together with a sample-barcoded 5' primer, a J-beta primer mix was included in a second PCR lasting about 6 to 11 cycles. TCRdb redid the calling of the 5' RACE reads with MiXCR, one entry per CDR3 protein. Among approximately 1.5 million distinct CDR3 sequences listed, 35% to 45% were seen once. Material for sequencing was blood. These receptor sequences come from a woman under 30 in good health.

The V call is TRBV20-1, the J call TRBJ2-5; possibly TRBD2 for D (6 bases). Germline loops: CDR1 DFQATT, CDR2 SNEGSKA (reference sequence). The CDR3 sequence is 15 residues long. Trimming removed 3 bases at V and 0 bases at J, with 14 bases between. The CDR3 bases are TGCAGTGCTAGCCCAGCGGGCTGGTACCAAGAGACCCAGTACTTC. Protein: CSASPAGWYQETQYF.

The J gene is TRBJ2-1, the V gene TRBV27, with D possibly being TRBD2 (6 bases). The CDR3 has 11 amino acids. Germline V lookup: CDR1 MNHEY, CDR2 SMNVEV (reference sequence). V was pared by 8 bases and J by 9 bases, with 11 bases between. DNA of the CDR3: TGTGCCAGCGGAGGGACTTGTGAGCAGTTCTTC. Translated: CASGGTCEQFF.

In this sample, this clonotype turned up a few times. CDR3: CSVVQGATNEKLFF. CDR3 coding DNA: TGCAGCGTAGTACAGGGGGCAACTAATGAAAAACTGTTTTTT. This chain joins TRBV29-1 and TRBJ1-4, with TRBD1 matching 8 bases. Trimming took 6 bases from V and 0 from J; bases not matched to a gene: 3. CDR1 is SQVTM and CDR2 is ANQGSEA in the germline V gene. CDR3 length equals 14 residues.

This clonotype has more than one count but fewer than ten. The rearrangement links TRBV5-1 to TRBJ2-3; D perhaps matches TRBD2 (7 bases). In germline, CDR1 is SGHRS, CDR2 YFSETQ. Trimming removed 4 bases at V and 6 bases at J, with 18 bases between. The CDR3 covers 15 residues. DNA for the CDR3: TGCGCCAGCAGCCTCTACCCAGGGGAGGGGGATACGCAGTATTTT. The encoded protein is CASSLYPGEGDTQYF.

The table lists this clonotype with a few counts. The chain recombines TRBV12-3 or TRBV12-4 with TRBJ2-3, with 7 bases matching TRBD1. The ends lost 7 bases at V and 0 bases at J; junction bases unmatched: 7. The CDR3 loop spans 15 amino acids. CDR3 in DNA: TGTGCCAGCACCTGGACAGGAGCTAGCACAGATACGCAGTATTTT. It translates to CASTWTGASTDTQYF.

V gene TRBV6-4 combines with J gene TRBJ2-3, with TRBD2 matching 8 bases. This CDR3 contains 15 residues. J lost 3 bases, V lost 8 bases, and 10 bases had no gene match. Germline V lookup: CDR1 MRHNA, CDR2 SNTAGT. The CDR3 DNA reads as TGTGCCAGCCTCCTGACTAGCGTAACGACAGATACGCAGTATTTT. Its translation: CASLLTSVTTDTQYF.

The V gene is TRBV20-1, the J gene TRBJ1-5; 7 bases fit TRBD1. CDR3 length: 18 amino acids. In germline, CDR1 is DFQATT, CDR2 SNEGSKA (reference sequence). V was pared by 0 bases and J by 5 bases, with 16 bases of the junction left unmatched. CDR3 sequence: CSARDDLAPDRDYQPQHF. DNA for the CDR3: TGCAGTGCTAGAGATGATCTGGCACCTGACAGGGACTATCAGCCCCAGCATTTT.

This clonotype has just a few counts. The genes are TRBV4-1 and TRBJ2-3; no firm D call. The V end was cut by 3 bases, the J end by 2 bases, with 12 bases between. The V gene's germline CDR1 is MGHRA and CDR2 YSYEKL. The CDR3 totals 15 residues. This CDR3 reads CASSHGQSFTDTQYF. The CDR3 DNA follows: TGCGCCAGCAGCCATGGGCAGAGCTTCACAGATACGCAGTATTTT.

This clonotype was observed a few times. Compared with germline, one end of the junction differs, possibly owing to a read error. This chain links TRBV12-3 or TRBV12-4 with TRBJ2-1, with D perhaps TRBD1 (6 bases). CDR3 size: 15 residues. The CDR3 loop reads CASSLGQFRKSEQFF. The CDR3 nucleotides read TGTGCCAGCAGCTTAGGACAGTTTCGGAAAAGTGAGCAGTTCTTC.

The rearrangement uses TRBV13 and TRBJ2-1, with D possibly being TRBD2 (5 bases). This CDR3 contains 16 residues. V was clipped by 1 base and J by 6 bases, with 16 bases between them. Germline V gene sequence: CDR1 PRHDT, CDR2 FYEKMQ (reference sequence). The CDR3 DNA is TGTGCCAGCAGCTTAGTTTTCGCGGGCCCCCTCAATGAGCAGTTCTTC. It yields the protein CASSLVFAGPLNEQFF.

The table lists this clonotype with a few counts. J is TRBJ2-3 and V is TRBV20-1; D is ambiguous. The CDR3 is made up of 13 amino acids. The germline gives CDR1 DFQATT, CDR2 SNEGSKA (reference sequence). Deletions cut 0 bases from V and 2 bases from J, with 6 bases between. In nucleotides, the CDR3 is TGCAGTGCTAGAGAGTTGACCACAGATACGCAGTATTTT. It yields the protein CSARELTTDTQYF.

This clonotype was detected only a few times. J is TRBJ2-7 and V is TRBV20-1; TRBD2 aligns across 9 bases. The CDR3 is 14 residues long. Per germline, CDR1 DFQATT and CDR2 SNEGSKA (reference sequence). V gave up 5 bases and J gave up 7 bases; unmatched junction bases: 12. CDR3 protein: CSASETSGYNEQYF. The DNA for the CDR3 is TGCAGTGCTTCCGAGACTAGCGGTTACAATGAGCAGTACTTC.

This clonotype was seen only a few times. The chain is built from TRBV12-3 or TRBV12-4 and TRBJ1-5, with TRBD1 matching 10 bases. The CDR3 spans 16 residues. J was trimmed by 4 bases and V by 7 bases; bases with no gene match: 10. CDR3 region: CASTTLSGQGNQPQHF. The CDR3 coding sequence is TGTGCCAGCACCACCCTCTCGGGACAGGGGAATCAGCCCCAGCATTTT.

The CDR3 DNA is TGCAGTGGTAGCCCTCTGCCGGGACTAACGGTGGGTGAGCAGTTCTTC. It encodes CSGSPLPGLTVGEQFF. The J gene is TRBJ2-1, the V gene TRBV20-1, with 7 bases lining up with TRBD2. CDR3 length: 16 amino acids. The V gene end was trimmed by 7 bases and the J gene end by 9 bases; junction bases not matched to a gene: 21. Germline lookup yields CDR1 DFQATT and CDR2 SNEGSKA (reference sequence).

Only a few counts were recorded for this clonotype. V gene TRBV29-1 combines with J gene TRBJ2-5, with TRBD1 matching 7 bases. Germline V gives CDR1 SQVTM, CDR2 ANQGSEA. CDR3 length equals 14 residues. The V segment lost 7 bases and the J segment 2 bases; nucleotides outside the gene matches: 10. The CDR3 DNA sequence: TGCAGCGCGAGTAAGGGACAGAGACAAGAGACCCAGTACTTC. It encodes CSASKGQRQETQYF.

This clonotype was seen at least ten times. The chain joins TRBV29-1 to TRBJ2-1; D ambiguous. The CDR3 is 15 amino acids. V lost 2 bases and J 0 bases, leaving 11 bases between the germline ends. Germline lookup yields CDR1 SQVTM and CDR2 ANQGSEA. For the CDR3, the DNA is TGCAGCGTTGAAAGACGACTTAGCTCCTACAATGAGCAGTTCTTC. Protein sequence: CSVERRLSSYNEQFF.

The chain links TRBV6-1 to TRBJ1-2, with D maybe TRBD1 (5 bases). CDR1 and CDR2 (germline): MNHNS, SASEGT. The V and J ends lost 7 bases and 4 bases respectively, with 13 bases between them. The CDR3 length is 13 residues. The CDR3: CASTHGAVYGYTF. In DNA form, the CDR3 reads TGTGCCAGCACCCATGGGGCAGTCTATGGCTACACCTTC.

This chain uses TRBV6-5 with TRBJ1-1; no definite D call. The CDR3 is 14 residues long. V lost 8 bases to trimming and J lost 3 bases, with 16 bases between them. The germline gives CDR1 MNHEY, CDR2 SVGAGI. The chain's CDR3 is CASGPDVMYTEAFF. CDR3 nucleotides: TGTGCCAGCGGACCGGACGTAATGTACACTGAAGCTTTCTTT.